Following are 23 T cell receptor beta chains from one sample sequenced in a study of T cells expressing NK-cell markers. Following a re-call of the 5' RACE reads, TCRdb has one entry per CDR3 protein and lacks DNA. The sample shows under 500,000 distinct CDR3 sequences, and 6% to 8% sits with its ten largest clones. Sequences were obtained from blood T cells: a sorted CD56 or NKG2C T cell subset, CD4+ or CD8+ T cells, or bulk PBMC T cells (not recorded which). The receptors were sampled from a woman between 18 and 69 years old in good health.

V usage is TRBV6-1 and J usage is TRBJ2-1; no DNA is available, so the TRBD2 call from TCRdb remains unchecked. From germline, CDR1 is MNHNS and CDR2 SASEGT. The CDR3 is made up of 15 amino acids. The CDR3 region is CASRRTSGTYNEQFF.

The chain couples TRBV6-5 to TRBJ1-5; TCRdb's assignment of TRBD1 cannot be checked, as there is no DNA. The CDR3 runs to 15 residues. The germline gives CDR1 MNHEY, CDR2 SVGAGI. CDR3 amino acids: CASRQWGRTRETMHF.

This chain joins TRBV4-3 and TRBJ2-3; with no DNA, the TCRdb D assignment of TRBD2 cannot be verified. The CDR3 extends over 19 amino acids. Germline CDR1 reads LGHNA; CDR2 reads YSLEER. This CDR3 is CASSQDVVAGASSTDTQYF.

The rearrangement links TRBV4-3 to TRBJ1-1; the TCRdb call, TRBD1, lacks DNA for checking. The CDR3 is 15 residues long. CDR1 is LGHNA and CDR2 is YSLEER in the germline V gene. CDR3 sequence reads: CASSGRTGVNTEAFF.

The chain recombines TRBV4-3 with TRBJ2-5; as DNA is missing, the TRBD1 call by TCRdb cannot be tested. This CDR3 has 15 residues. The germline V gene has CDR1 LGHNA and CDR2 YSLEER. The CDR3: CASSQGYREEETQYF.

This sequence joins TRBV28 and TRBJ2-7; the D call from TCRdb, TRBD2, cannot be confirmed without DNA. Germline CDR1 MDHEN, CDR2 SYDVKM. The CDR3 has 17 amino acids. CDR3: CASSLDSGGKNFCEQYF.

The rearrangement links TRBV20-1 to TRBJ2-7. Germline V gives CDR1 DFQATT, CDR2 SNEGSKA (reference sequence). The CDR3 loop spans 13 amino acids. The CDR3 loop reads CSARGDLASEQYF.

The chain carries TRBV28 and TRBJ2-3; TCRdb proposes TRBD1, but this gene call is untestable without DNA. Germline V lookup: CDR1 MDHEN, CDR2 SYDVKM. This CDR3 spans 16 amino acids. CDR3: CASSQGPRGPTDTQYF.

This chain's CDR3 is CASSYWRGGHETQYF. V and J are TRBV6-5 and TRBJ2-5; absent DNA, TCRdb's TRBD2 call cannot be checked. CDR3 length: 15 residues. CDR1 is MNHEY and CDR2 is SVGAGI in the germline V gene.

The chain employs TRBV20-1 and TRBJ2-3. CDR3 length: 11 amino acids. Germline lookup yields CDR1 DFQATT and CDR2 SNEGSKA (reference sequence). The CDR3 reads CSASTGDTQYF.

The CDR3 here is CAITGTLSYEQYF. This chain connects TRBV10-3 to TRBJ2-7; the TCRdb D gene call, TRBD1, has no DNA to confirm it. Germline assignment: CDR1 ENHRY and CDR2 SYGVKD. This CDR3 contains 13 residues.

The rearrangement links TRBV7-6 to TRBJ2-3. Germline V gene lookup returns CDR1 SGHVS and CDR2 FNYEAQ. CDR3 length: 16 amino acids. CDR3: CASSLSRTYSTDTQYF.

CDR3 in amino acids: CASSSTGTRTYEQYF. The chain is built from TRBV6-5 and TRBJ2-7; TCRdb outputs TRBD2, but without DNA this stays unchecked. Germline CDR1 and CDR2: MNHEY and SVGAGI. This CDR3 is built from 15 residues.

The chain has TRBV29-1 and TRBJ2-3; the TCRdb call, TRBD1, lacks DNA for checking. CDR3 size: 15 residues. Germline V gene lookup returns CDR1 SQVTM and CDR2 ANQGSEA. CDR3 sequence: CSVGERGRGTDTQYF.

V gene TRBV9 combines with J gene TRBJ2-1; the D gene TCRdb calls, TRBD2, cannot be checked with no DNA. Germline V lookup: CDR1 SGDLS, CDR2 YYNGEE. This CDR3 contains 17 residues. CDR3 protein: CASSVETSGVTYNEQFF. Full variable domain (remainder filled in from reference TRBV9 and TRBJ2-1): DSGVTQTPKHLITATGQRVTLRCSPRSGDLSVYWYQQSLDQGLQFLIQYYNGEERAKGNILERFSAQQFPDLHSELNLSSLELGDSALYFCASSVETSGVTYNEQFFGPGTRLTVL.

The V gene is TRBV5-1, the J gene TRBJ2-1; TCRdb names TRBD1, which stays unverified in the absence of DNA. CDR1 is SGHRS, CDR2 YFSETQ, per germline. CDR3 length: 15 residues. The CDR3 spells CASSSFSLGADEQFF.

The chain joins TRBV4-3 to TRBJ2-5; TCRdb names TRBD1, which stays unverified in the absence of DNA. The CDR3 runs 14 residues. Germline V gene lookup returns CDR1 LGHNA and CDR2 YSLEER. CDR3 loop: CASSQDSGGETQYF.

V gene TRBV7-3 combines with J gene TRBJ2-5; TCRdb indicates TRBD1, and absent DNA this call remains unverified. CDR1 and CDR2 from the germline V gene are SGHTA and FQGTGA. CDR3 length equals 17 residues. CDR3: CASSSGLTSGQQETQYF.

This chain uses TRBV25-1 with TRBJ2-1; TCRdb selects TRBD2, and the lack of DNA leaves this call unchecked. The CDR3 totals 18 residues. The V gene's germline CDR1 is MGHDK and CDR2 SYGVNS. The CDR3 spells CASSDSRLAGESYNEQFF.

The chain recombines TRBV4-2 with TRBJ2-4; TCRdb reports TRBD2, a call that lacks DNA to check it against. The CDR3 covers 16 residues. Germline loops: CDR1 LGHNA, CDR2 YNFKEQ. The chain's CDR3 is CASSQVTAGGKNIQYF.

The V and J genes are TRBV5-1 and TRBJ2-7; TCRdb returns TRBD2, unconfirmable since there is no DNA. The CDR3 contains 14 residues. Germline loops: CDR1 SGHRS, CDR2 YFSETQ. The CDR3 sequence: CASSLGGAQYEQYF.

The chain uses TRBV29-1 and TRBJ1-1. Germline CDR1 and CDR2: SQVTM and ANQGSEA. CDR3 size: 13 residues. CDR3 sequence: CSVEVWKNTEAFF.

The chain couples TRBV20-1 to TRBJ2-1; the TRBD2 assignment by TCRdb is unverifiable without DNA. This CDR3 comprises 13 residues. CDR1 is DFQATT and CDR2 is SNEGSKA in the germline V gene (reference sequence). This chain's CDR3 is CSAVGTRNNEQFF.